This is a list of T cell receptor beta chains from one sample in a study of blood T cell repertoires in COVID-19. Assay used: immunoSEQ multiplex PCR; TCRdb lists only in-frame clones, some missing. The sample shows around 260,000 clones, over 70% of them seen only once. Sequencing input: peripheral blood. Source of these receptors: a woman between 40 and 55 years old who had recovered from COVID-19. CDR3s include the opening cysteine and the closing phenylalanine or tryptophan.

J gene	V gene	CDR3 protein
TRBJ1-1	TRBV14	CASSQDRNTEAFF
TRBJ2-2	TRBV7-9	CASSLGGLSHTGELFF
TRBJ2-7	TRBV20-1	CSASDGRMTYEQYF
TRBJ1-5	TRBV21-1	CASSKILRDRGYYSNQPQHF
TRBJ2-3	TRBV5-1	CASTLQGADTQYF
TRBJ2-5	TRBV10-3	CAIRPTGGQRTQYF
TRBJ1-3	TRBV5-1	CASSLSGQGGGNTIYF
TRBJ1-6	TRBV5-1	CASSGERGSPLHF
TRBJ1-6	TRBV6-5	CASSYSRGSYNSPLHF
TRBJ2-7	TRBV11-3	CASSFRAWEQYF
TRBJ2-2	TRBV9	CASGVGQKAGELFF
TRBJ1-1	TRBV5-1	CASSPPGHQMNTEAFF
TRBJ2-5	TRBV14	CASSSPGTGFETQYF
TRBJ2-2	TRBV5-1	CASSGGTFTGELFF
TRBJ2-7	TRBV2	CASSPTSDEQYF
TRBJ2-1	TRBV10-1	CASSFTVGDNEQFF
TRBJ1-3	TRBV9	CASSAVGVLSGNTIYF
TRBJ1-4	TRBV19	CASSKHQGNQMKRLFF
TRBJ2-5	TRBV27	CASSLTLYSYNQETQYF
TRBJ1-4	TRBV5-6	CASSSEPTAPNEKLFF
TRBJ2-3	TRBV7-9	CASSFNRGGSTDTQYF
TRBJ2-5	TRBV9	CASSVAGKETQYF
TRBJ1-2	TRBV6-5	CASGGLETGVYGYTF
TRBJ2-1	TRBV11-3	CASSLEATSGGRNNEQFF
TRBJ2-1	TRBV30	CAWSREDEQFF
TRBJ2-2	TRBV7-2	CASSPNPLAGVTTGELFF
TRBJ2-3	TRBV24-1	CATSDARLAGDTDTQYF
TRBJ2-4	TRBV5-6	CASSLVDGGIQYF
TRBJ1-2	TRBV18	CASSPRPTVHYGYTF
TRBJ2-1	TRBV6-2/TRBV6-3	CASSLAGGTYNEQFF
TRBJ1-2	TRBV9	CASSVAVDLPGDPYNYGYTF
TRBJ2-3	TRBV27	CASSYGGLAFGTQYF
TRBJ2-2	TRBV6-5	CASTPPRGHGELFF
TRBJ1-1	TRBV5-1	CASSYLAEDGEAFF
TRBJ2-1	TRBV19	CASSSAGTVNRGEQFF
TRBJ2-5	TRBV5-1	CASSLVGQGAAQETQYF
TRBJ1-2	TRBV4-1	CASSQVQVRNYGYTF
TRBJ1-1	TRBV9	CASSVRGTGNTEAFF
TRBJ2-2	TRBV6-5	CASRSSGRRELFF
TRBJ2-7	TRBV4-1	CASSQNAAGTYEQYF
TRBJ2-5	TRBV20-1	CSASRAGGETQYF
TRBJ2-5	TRBV2	CASSIGTGGETQYF
TRBJ2-2	TRBV5-4	CASSLDPTGGITGELFF
TRBJ1-2	TRBV29-1	CSVGLGRGYGYTF
TRBJ2-5	TRBV14	CASSPWTGVETQYF
TRBJ1-1	TRBV7-9	CATFSLGGPAANTEAFF
TRBJ1-2	TRBV5-1	CASSLGQGAPSGYTF
TRBJ1-2	TRBV3-1/TRBV3-2	CASSLLAGTGAGYTF
TRBJ1-1	TRBV6-5	CASSYSSHGNTEAFF